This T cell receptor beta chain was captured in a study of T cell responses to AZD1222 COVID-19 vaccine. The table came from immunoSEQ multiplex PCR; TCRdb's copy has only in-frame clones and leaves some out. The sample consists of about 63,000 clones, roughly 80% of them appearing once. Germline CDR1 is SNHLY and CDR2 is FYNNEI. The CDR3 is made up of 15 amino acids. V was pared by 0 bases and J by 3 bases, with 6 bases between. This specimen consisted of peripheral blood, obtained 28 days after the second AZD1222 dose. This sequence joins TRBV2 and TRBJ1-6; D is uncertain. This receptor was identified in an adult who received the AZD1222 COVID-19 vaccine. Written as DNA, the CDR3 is TGTGCCAGCAGTGAAGCGCTCGTCTATAATTCACCCCTCCACTTT. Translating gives CASSEALVYNSPLHF. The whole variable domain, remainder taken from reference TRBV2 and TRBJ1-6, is EPEVTQTPSHQVTQMGQEVILRCVPISNHLYFYWYRQILGQKVEFLVSFYNNEISEKSEIFDDQFSVERPDGSNFTLKIRSTKLEDSAMYFCASSEALVYNSPLHFGNGTRLTVT.